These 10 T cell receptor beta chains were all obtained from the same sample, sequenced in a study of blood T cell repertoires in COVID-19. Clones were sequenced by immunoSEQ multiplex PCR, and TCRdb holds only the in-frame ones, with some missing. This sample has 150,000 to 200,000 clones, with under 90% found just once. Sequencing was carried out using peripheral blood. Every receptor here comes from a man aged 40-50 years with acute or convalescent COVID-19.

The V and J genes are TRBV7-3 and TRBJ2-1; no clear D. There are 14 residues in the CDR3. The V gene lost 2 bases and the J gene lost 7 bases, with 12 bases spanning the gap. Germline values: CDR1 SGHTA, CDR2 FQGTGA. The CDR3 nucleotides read TGTGCCAGCAGCTTAGTCCCCTGGCAAAATGAGCAGTTCTTC. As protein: CASSLVPWQNEQFF. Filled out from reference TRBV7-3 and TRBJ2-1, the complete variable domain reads GAGVSQTPSNKVTEKGKYVELRCDPISGHTALYWYRQSLGQGPEFLIYFQGTGAADDSGLPNDRFFAVRPEGSVSTLKIQRTERGDSAVYLCASSLVPWQNEQFFGPGTRLTVL.

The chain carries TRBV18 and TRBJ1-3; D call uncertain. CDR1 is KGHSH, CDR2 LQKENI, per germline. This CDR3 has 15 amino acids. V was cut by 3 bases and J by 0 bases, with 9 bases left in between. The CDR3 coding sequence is TGTGCCAGCTCACCCCCGAGGCCCTCTGGAAACACCATATATTTT. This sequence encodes CASSPPRPSGNTIYF.

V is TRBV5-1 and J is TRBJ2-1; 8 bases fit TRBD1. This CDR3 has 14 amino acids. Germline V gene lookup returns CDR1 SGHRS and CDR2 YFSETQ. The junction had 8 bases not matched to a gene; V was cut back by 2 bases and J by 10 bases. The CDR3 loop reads CASSLSQGAGEQFF. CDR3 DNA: TGCGCCAGCAGCTTATCTCAGGGGGCAGGGGAGCAGTTCTTC. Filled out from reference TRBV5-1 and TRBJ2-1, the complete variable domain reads KAGVTQTPRYLIKTRGQQVTLSCSPISGHRSVSWYQQTPGQGLQFLFEYFSETQRNKGNFPGRFSGRQFSNSRSEMNVSTLELGDSALYLCASSLSQGAGEQFFGPGTRLTVL.

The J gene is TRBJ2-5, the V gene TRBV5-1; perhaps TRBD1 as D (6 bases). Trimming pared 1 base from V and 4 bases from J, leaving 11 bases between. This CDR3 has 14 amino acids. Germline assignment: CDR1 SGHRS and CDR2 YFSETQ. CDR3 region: CASSLREGGETQYF. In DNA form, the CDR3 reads TGCGCCAGCAGCTTGAGGGAAGGGGGAGAGACCCAGTACTTC.

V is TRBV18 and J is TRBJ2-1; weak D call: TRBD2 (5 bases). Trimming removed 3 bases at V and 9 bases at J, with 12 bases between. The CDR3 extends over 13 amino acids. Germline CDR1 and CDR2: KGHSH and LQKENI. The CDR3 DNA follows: TGTGCCAGCTCACCCGGGAAAGTCGGTGAGCAGTTCTTC. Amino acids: CASSPGKVGEQFF.

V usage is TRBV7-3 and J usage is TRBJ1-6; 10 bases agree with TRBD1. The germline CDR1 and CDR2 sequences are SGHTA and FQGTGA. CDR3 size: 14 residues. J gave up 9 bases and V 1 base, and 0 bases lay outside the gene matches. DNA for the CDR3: TGTGCCAGCAGCTTAAGGGACAGGGGTTCACCCCTCCACTTT. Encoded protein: CASSLRDRGSPLHF.

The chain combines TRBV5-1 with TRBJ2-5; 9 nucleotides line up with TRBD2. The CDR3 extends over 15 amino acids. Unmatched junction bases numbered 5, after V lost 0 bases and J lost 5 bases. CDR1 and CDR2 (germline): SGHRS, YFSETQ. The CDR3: CASSLVAGGLETQYF. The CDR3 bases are TGCGCCAGCAGCTTGGTGGCGGGGGGGCTGGAGACCCAGTACTTC.

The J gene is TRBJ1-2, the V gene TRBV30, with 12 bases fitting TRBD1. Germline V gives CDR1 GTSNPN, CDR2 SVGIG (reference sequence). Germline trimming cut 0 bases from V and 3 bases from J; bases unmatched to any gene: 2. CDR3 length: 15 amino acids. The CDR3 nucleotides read TGTGCCTGGAGTGTAGGGACAGGGGGCGACTATGGCTACACCTTC. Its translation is CAWSVGTGGDYGYTF.

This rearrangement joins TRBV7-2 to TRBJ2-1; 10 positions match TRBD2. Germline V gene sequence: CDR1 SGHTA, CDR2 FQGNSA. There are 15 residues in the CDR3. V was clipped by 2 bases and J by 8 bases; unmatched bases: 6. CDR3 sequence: CASSLQRGGLYEQFF. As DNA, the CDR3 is TGTGCCAGCAGCTTACAGCGGGGGGGCCTATATGAGCAGTTCTTC.

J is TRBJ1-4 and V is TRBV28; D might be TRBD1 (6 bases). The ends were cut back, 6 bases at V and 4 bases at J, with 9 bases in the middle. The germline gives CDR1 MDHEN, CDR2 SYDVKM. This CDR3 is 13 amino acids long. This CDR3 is CASRGGFNEKLFF. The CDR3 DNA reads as TGTGCCAGCAGAGGGGGATTTAATGAAAAACTGTTTTTT.